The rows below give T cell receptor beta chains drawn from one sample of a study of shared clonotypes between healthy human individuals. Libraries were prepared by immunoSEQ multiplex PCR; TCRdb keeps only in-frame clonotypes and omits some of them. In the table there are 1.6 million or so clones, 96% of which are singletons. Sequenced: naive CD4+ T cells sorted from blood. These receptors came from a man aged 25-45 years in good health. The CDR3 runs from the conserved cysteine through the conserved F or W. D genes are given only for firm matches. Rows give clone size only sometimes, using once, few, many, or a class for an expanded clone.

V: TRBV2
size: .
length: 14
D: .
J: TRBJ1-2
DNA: TGTGCCAGCACCCAGATGGGGGCCAGCTATGGCTACACCTTC
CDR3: CASTQMGASYGYTF

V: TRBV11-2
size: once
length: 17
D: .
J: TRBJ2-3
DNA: TGTGCCAGCACCCTAGGATCACTCCTAACGTACACAGATACGCAGTATTTT
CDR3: CASTLGSLLTYTDTQYF

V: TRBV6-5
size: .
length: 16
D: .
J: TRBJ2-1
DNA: TGTGCCAGCAGTTACATGAGGGGACTGTTCAACAATGAGCAGTTCTTC
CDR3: CASSYMRGLFNNEQFF

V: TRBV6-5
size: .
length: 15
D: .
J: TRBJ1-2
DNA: TGTGCCAGCAGTGTCGAGAGGGGGTTTAGCTATGGCTACACCTTC
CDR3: CASSVERGFSYGYTF

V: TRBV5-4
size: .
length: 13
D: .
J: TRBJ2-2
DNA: TGTGCCAGCAGCTTGGTCGGAACCGGGGAGCTGTTTTTT
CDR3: CASSLVGTGELFF

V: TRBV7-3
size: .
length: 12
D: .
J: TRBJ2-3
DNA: TGTGCCAGCGGCCCTAGTGGCGGTACGCAGTATTTT
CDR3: CASGPSGGTQYF

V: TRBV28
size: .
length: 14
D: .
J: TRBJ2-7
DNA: TGTGCCAGCAGTTTAACCTTTAGCGCCTACGAGCAGTACTTC
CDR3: CASSLTFSAYEQYF

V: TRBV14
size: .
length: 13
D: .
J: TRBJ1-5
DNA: TGTGCCAGCAGCCCCAGGGGTTCTCAGCCCCAGCATTTT
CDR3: CASSPRGSQPQHF

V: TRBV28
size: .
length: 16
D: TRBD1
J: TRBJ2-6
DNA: TGTGCCAGCAGCGGGATACAGGGGTACGGGGCCAACGTCCTGACTTTC
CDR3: CASSGIQGYGANVLTF

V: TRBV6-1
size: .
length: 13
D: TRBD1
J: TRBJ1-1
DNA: TGTGCCAGCAGCCCACACAGGGGAACTGAAGCTTTCTTT
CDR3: CASSPHRGTEAFF

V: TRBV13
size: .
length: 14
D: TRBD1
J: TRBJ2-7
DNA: TGTGCCAGCAGCATGGGACAGGGATACTACGAGCAGTACTTC
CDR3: CASSMGQGYYEQYF

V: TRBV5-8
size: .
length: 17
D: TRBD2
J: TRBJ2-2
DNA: TGTGCCAGCAGCGACGGGACTAGCGGGAGTCGCACCGGGGAGCTGTTTTTT
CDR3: CASSDGTSGSRTGELFF

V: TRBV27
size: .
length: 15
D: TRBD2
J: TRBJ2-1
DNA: TGTGCCAGCGGTAAACTAGCGGCCTCCTACAATGAGCAGTTCTTC
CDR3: CASGKLAASYNEQFF

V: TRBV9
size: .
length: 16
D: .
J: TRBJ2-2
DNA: TGTGCCAGCAGCTCCCTAGGGCAGCTGAACACCGGGGAGCTGTTTTTT
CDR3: CASSSLGQLNTGELFF

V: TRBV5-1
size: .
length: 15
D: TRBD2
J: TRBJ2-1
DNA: TGCGCCAGCAGCGATCAGGGAGATACCGGGACTAGGCGGTTCTTC
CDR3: CASSDQGDTGTRRFF

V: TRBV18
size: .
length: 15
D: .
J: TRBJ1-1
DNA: TGTGCCAGCTCACCATTTGGGGGGTTGAACACTGAAGCTTTCTTT
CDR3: CASSPFGGLNTEAFF

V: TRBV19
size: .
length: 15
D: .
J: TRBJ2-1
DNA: TGTGCCAGTAAAACGGGGAGCTCAATGTACAATGAGCAGTTCTTC
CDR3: CASKTGSSMYNEQFF

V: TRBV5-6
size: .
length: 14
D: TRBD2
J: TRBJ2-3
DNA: TGTGCCAGCAGCCCCCGGGGGGGCGCGTATACGCAGTATTTT
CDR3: CASSPRGGAYTQYF

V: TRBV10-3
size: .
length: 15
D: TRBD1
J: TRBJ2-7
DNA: TGTGCCATCAGTGAGTGGGACAGGATCTCCTACGAGCAGTACTTC
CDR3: CAISEWDRISYEQYF

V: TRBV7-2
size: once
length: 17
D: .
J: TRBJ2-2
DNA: TGTGCCAGCAGCAGCCGCATATGGGGGGCTCTGGCCGGGGAGCTGTTTTTT
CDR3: CASSSRIWGALAGELFF

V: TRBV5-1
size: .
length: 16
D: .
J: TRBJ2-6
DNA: TGCGCCAGCAGCTTGGAACCACTCTCTGGGGCCAACGTCCTGACTTTC
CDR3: CASSLEPLSGANVLTF

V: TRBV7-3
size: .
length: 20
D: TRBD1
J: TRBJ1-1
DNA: TGTGCCAGCAGCCTAAAAAACAGGGGGCGGCTTCTGGTTACGAACACTGAAGCTTTCTTT
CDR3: CASSLKNRGRLLVTNTEAFF

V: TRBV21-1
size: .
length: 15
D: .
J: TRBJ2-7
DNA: TGTGCCAGCAGCATCCCTACCCTGAGGATTCACGAGCAGTACTTC
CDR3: CASSIPTLRIHEQYF

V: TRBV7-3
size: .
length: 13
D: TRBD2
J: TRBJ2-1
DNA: TGTGCCAGCAGTCTAGCGGGAGTTAGTGAGCAGTTCTTC
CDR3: CASSLAGVSEQFF

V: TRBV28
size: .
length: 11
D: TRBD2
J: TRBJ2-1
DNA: TGTGCCGGGGGGGTGGTTCATGAGCAGTTCTTC
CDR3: CAGGVVHEQFF

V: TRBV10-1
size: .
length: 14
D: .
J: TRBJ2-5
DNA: TGCGCCAGCAGTGACGGGGGACTCCAAGAGACCCAGTACTTC
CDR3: CASSDGGLQETQYF

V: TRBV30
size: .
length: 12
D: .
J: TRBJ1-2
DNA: TGTGCCTGGACGACGGGGGGGACTGGCTACACCTTC
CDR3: CAWTTGGTGYTF

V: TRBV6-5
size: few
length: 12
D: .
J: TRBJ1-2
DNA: TGTGCCAGCAGACGAGAAACAGGAGCCTACACCTTC
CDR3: CASRRETGAYTF

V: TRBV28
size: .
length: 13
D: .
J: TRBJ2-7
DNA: TGTGCCAGCAGTTCCGCAAGTTCGGACGAGCAGTACTTC
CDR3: CASSSASSDEQYF

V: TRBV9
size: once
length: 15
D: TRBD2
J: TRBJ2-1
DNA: TGTGCCAGCAGCGCCCCCGGGACTAGCGGGTCGGCTCAGTTCTTC
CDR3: CASSAPGTSGSAQFF

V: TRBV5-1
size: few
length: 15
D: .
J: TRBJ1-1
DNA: TGCGCCAGCAGCTTGGGTATGCGAATGAACACTGAAGCTTTCTTT
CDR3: CASSLGMRMNTEAFF

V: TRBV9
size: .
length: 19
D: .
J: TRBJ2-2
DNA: TGTGCCAGCAGCGTAAACCTACCTAGCGCCGTGATAAACACCGGGGAGCTGTTTTTT
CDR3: CASSVNLPSAVINTGELFF

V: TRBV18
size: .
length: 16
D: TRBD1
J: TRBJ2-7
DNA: TGTGCCAGCTCACCACGGGACCGAGACAGGGTTCGCGAGCAGTACTTC
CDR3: CASSPRDRDRVREQYF

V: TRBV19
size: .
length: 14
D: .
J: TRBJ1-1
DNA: TGTGCCAGTAGTAACCGGCAAGGAAACACTGAAGCTTTCTTT
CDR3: CASSNRQGNTEAFF

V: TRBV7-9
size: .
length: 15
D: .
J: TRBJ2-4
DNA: TGTGCCAGCAGCTCAAAGCGGGACAGTAAAAACATTCAGTACTTC
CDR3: CASSSKRDSKNIQYF

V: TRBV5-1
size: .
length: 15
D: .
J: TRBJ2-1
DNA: TGCGCCAGCAGCGGCCTCCGCGGCAAAAACAATGAGCAGTTCTTC
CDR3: CASSGLRGKNNEQFF

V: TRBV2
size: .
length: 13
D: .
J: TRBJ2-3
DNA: TGTGCCAGCAGAGGACAGAAGGCAGATACGCAGTATTTT
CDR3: CASRGQKADTQYF

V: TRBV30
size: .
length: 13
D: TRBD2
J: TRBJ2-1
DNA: TGTGCCTGGAGTGTACTAGCGGGAGTGGCGCAGTTCTTC
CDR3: CAWSVLAGVAQFF

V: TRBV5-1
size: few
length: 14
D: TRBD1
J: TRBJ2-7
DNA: TGCGCCAGCAGCTTGGGACAGGGAGCCTACGAGCAGTACTTC
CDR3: CASSLGQGAYEQYF

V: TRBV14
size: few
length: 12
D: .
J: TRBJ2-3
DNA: TGTGCCAGCAGCCAAGGATGGGGTACGCAGTATTTT
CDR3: CASSQGWGTQYF